Listed below are T cell receptor beta chains from one sample, sequenced in a study of cytomegalovirus exposure and HLA in healthy donors. Profiling relied on immunoSEQ multiplex PCR, and the TCRdb table lists in-frame clones only, not all of them. The table has approximately 200,000 clones, about 83% seen once. Sequencing used PBMCs. The receptors were gathered from a girl aged 5-17 years in good health and CMV-seronegative. The CDR3 runs from the conserved cysteine through the conserved F or W. Fields, in order: V gene, D gene, clone size, J gene, CDR3 protein, CDR3 DNA. The D gene is left open where the match is weak. Clone size is stated in some rows and not others, as once, few, many or a class when expanded.

>TRBV13|.|.|TRBJ1-4
CASSLGDSTTNEKLFF
TGTGCCAGCAGCTTAGGGGACTCCACAACTAATGAAAAACTGTTTTTT
>TRBV6-6|TRBD2|.|TRBJ2-2
CASNSAGGGTGELFF
TGTGCCAGCAATAGTGCGGGGGGTGGTACCGGGGAGCTGTTTTTT
>TRBV28|TRBD2|.|TRBJ2-1
CASSRGDLSYNEQFF
TGTGCCAGCAGCCGGGGGGACCTTTCCTACAATGAGCAGTTCTTC
>TRBV28|.|.|TRBJ2-3
CASSFGLGGLRPSSTDTQYF
TGTGCCAGCAGTTTCGGTTTGGGGGGATTGCGGCCCTCTAGCACAGATACGCAGTATTTT
>TRBV9|.|.|TRBJ2-1
CASAHGVSEQFF
TGTGCCAGCGCCCACGGGGTCAGTGAGCAGTTCTTC
>TRBV28|TRBD1|.|TRBJ2-2
CASSTPVYRGRGAAGELFF
TGTGCCAGCAGCACCCCCGTCTACAGGGGGCGCGGGGCTGCCGGGGAGCTGTTTTTT
>TRBV28|.|.|TRBJ1-6
CASSLTRVSPLHF
TGTGCCAGCAGTTTAACCCGGGTTTCACCCCTCCACTTT
>TRBV5-1|TRBD2|.|TRBJ2-2
CASSYTSGGTGELFF
TGCGCCAGCAGCTACACTAGCGGGGGGACCGGGGAGCTGTTTTTT
>TRBV7-9|.|few|TRBJ1-2
CASSLPGSGYTF
TGTGCCAGCAGCTTACCAGGGTCTGGCTACACCTTC
>TRBV7-9|.|.|TRBJ2-4
CASSYSPGVGAKNIQYF
TGTGCCAGCAGTTACTCTCCAGGGGTTGGAGCCAAAAACATTCAGTACTTC
>TRBV7-2|TRBD2|.|TRBJ2-5
CASSLWASGVEEETQYF
TGTGCCAGCAGCTTATGGGCTAGCGGGGTTGAGGAGGAGACCCAGTACTTC
>TRBV10-3|TRBD1|.|TRBJ1-1
CASSTPGGGTEAFF
TGTGCCTCATCAACTCCAGGGGGAGGCACTGAAGCTTTCTTT
>TRBV10-3|TRBD2|.|TRBJ2-1
CAAGEGLVNEQFF
TGCGCCGCCGGAGAAGGACTAGTCAATGAGCAGTTCTTC
>TRBV7-2|.|once|TRBJ1-2
CASSPPGGSF
TGTGCCAGCAGCCCACCCGGGGGTTCCTTC
>TRBV7-9|TRBD2|once|TRBJ2-3
CASSLGDYTDTQYF
TGTGCCAGCAGCTTAGGGGACTATACAGATACGCAGTATTTT
>TRBV19|.|.|TRBJ1-5
CASGQTSNQPQHF
TGTGCCAGCGGACAGACTAGCAATCAGCCCCAGCATTTT
>TRBV28|.|.|TRBJ2-1
CASSFSPGQMKNEQFF
TGTGCCAGCAGTTTTTCGCCGGGACAAATGAAGAATGAGCAGTTCTTC
>TRBV6-5|.|once|TRBJ1-1
CASSYNEGGGTEAFF
TGTGCCAGCAGTTACAATGAGGGTGGCGGCACTGAAGCTTTCTTT
>TRBV7-8|.|.|TRBJ1-5
CASSLAGRVDQPQHF
TGTGCCAGCAGCTTAGCTGGCAGGGTAGATCAGCCCCAGCATTTT
>TRBV5-4|.|.|TRBJ2-1
CASSLQGNEQFF
TGTGCCAGCAGCTTACAGGGTAATGAGCAGTTCTTC
>TRBV28|.|.|TRBJ1-2
CASSDGGWGNYGYTF
TGTGCCAGCAGTGATGGTGGCTGGGGCAACTATGGCTACACCTTC
>TRBV10-3|.|.|TRBJ1-2
CAISLSWEQGHYGYTF
TGTGCCATCAGTTTATCTTGGGAACAGGGCCACTATGGCTACACCTTC
>TRBV4-3|TRBD1|.|TRBJ1-2
CASSPSRTGANYGYTF
TGCGCCAGCAGCCCCTCCAGGACAGGGGCGAACTATGGCTACACCTTC
>TRBV5-6|.|.|TRBJ2-7
CASSPGLNSYEQYF
TGTGCCAGCAGCCCAGGACTGAACTCCTACGAGCAGTACTTC
>TRBV7-6|.|.|TRBJ1-1
CASSLLRGTEAFF
TGTGCCAGCAGCTTACTCCGGGGGACTGAAGCTTTCTTT
>TRBV7-2|.|.|TRBJ1-2
CASSLVLNYGYTF
TGTGCCAGCAGCTTAGTACTTAACTATGGCTACACCTTC
>TRBV12-5|.|.|TRBJ2-7
CASGYDSSYEQYF
TGTGCTAGTGGTTATGACAGCTCCTACGAGCAGTACTTC
>TRBV28|.|.|TRBJ2-5
CASGFDPRETQYF
TGTGCCAGCGGGTTCGATCCCAGGGAGACCCAGTACTTC
>TRBV5-6|TRBD1|.|TRBJ1-2
CASSLRGRGIYGYTF
TGTGCCAGCAGCTTAAGAGGCAGGGGGATCTATGGCTACACCTTC
>TRBV19|.|.|TRBJ1-1
CASSIFSGNTEAFF
TGTGCCAGTAGTATATTTTCAGGGAACACTGAAGCTTTCTTT
>TRBV21-1|.|.|TRBJ1-4
CASSNRQQGAPGTNEKLFF
TGTGCCAGCAGCAACCGACAACAGGGGGCGCCGGGAACTAATGAAAAACTGTTTTTT
>TRBV5-1|TRBD2|.|TRBJ2-2
CASSLKRERGTGELFF
TGCGCCAGCAGCCTAAAGCGGGAGAGAGGGACCGGGGAGCTGTTTTTT
>TRBV7-2|.|.|TRBJ1-1
CASSLGGGNTEAFF
TGCGCCAGCAGCTTAGGAGGGGGAAACACTGAAGCTTTCTTT
>TRBV15|.|.|TRBJ2-2
CATSRETRGAGELFF
TGTGCCACCAGCAGAGAAACCAGGGGGGCCGGGGAGCTGTTTTTT
>TRBV6-5|.|.|TRBJ2-1
CASSYDQVPWNEQFF
TGTGCCAGCAGTTACGATCAGGTGCCCTGGAATGAGCAGTTCTTC
>TRBV5-4|.|.|TRBJ1-2
CASSLSGGSYGYTF
TGTGCCAGCAGCTTGTCGGGGGGCTCCTATGGCTACACCTTC
>TRBV7-2|.|.|TRBJ1-6
CASSLGLNSPLHF
TGTGCCAGCAGCTTAGGGCTCAATTCACCCCTCCACTTT
>TRBV29-1|.|.|TRBJ1-1
CSVDRGNTEAFF
TGCAGCGTTGACAGGGGTAACACTGAAGCTTTCTTT